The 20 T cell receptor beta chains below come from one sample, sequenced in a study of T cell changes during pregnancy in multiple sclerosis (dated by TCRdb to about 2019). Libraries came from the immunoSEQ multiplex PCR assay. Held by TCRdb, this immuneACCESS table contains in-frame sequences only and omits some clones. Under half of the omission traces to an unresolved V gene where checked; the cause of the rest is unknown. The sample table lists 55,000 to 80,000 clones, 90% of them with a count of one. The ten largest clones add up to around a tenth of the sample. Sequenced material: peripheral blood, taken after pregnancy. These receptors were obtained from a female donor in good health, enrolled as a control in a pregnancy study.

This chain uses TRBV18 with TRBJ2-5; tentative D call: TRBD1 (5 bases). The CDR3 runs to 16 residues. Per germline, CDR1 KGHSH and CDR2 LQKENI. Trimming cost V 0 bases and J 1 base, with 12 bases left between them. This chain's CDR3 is CASSPPRPQAQETQYF. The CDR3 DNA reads TGTGCCAGCTCACCACCGCGTCCACAGGCCCAAGAGACCCAGTACTTC.

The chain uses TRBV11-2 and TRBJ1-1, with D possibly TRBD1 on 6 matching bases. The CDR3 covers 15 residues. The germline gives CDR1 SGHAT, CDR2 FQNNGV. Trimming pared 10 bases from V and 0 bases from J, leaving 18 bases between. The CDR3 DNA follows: TGTGCCACCAAACTTGTAGGGACAATGAACACTGAAGCTTTCTTT. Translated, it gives CATKLVGTMNTEAFF.

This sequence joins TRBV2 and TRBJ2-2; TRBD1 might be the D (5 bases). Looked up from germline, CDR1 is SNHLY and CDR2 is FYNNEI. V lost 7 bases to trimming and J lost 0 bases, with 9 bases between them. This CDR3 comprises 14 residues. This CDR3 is CASNGRANTGELFF. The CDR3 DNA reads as TGTGCCAGCAACGGCAGGGCGAACACCGGGGAGCTGTTTTTT.

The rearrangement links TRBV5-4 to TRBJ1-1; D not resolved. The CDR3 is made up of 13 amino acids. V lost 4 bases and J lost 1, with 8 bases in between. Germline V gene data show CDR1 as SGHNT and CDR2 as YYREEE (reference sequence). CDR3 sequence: CASSIETNTEAFF. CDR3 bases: TGTGCCAGCAGCATAGAAACGAACACTGAAGCTTTCTTT.

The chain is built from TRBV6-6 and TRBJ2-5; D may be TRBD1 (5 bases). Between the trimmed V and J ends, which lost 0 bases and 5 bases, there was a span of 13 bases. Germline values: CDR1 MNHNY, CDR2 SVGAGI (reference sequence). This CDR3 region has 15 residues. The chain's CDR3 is CASSYSFRDRETQYF. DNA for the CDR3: TGTGCCAGCAGTTACTCTTTCAGGGATCGGGAGACCCAGTACTTC.

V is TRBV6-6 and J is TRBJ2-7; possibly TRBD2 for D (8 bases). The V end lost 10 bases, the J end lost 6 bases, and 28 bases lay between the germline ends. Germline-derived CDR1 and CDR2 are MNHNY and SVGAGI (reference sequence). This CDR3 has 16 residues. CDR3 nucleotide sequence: TGTGCCACCTTAGATTTATCCGGGACAGCGGGGGTCGAGCAGTACTTC. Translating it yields CATLDLSGTAGVEQYF.

Written as DNA, the CDR3 is TGTGCCAGTAGGGAGCGGGAGGGCCAGACCGGGGAGCTGTTTTTT. This codes for CASREREGQTGELFF. V and J are TRBV19 and TRBJ2-2, with 10 nucleotides matching TRBD2. Per the germline V gene, CDR1 is LNHDA and CDR2 is SQIVND (reference sequence). Trimming cost V 6 bases and J 5 bases; bases outside gene matches: 6. This CDR3 region has 15 residues.

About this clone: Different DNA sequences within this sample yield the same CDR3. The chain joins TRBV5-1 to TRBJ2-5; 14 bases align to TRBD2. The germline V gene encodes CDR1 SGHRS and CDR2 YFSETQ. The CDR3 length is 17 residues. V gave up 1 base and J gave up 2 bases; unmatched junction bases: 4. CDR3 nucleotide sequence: TGCGCCAGCAGCTTGCTCGGGACTAGCGGGAGACAAGAGACCCAGTACTTC. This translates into CASSLLGTSGRQETQYF.

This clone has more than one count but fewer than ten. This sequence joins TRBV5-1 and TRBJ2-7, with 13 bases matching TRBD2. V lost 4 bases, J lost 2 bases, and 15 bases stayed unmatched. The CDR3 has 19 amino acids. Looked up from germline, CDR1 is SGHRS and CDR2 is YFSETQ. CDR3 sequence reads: CASSRLPLAGGTNTYEQYF. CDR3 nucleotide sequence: TGCGCCAGCAGCCGCCTCCCACTAGCGGGGGGGACCAATACCTACGAGCAGTACTTC.

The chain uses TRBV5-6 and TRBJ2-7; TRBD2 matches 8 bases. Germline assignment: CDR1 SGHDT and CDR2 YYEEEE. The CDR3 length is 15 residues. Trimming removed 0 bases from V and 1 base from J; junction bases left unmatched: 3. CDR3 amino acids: CASSLGAGGSYEQYF. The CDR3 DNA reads TGTGCCAGCAGCTTGGGGGCGGGGGGTTCCTACGAGCAGTACTTC.

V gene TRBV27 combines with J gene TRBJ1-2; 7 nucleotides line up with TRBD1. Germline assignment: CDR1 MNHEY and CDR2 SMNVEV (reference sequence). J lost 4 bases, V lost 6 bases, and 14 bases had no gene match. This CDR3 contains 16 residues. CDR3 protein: CASRSGAQTGIYGYTF. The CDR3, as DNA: TGTGCCAGCAGAAGTGGGGCCCAGACAGGGATCTATGGCTACACCTTC.

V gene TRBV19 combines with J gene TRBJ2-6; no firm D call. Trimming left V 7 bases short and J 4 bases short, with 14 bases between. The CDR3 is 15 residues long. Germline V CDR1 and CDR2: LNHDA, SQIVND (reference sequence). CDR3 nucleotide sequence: TGTGCCAGTACCTCCTACGGGTCGGGGGCCAACGTCCTGACTTTC. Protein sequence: CASTSYGSGANVLTF. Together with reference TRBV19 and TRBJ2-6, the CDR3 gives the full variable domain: DGGITQSPKYLFRKEGQNVTLSCEQNLNHDAMYWYRQDPGQGLRLIYYSQIVNDFQKGDIAEGYSVSREKKESFPLTVTSAQKNPTAFYLCASTSYGSGANVLTFGAGSRLTVL.

The CDR3 sequence: CASSNVGGSTEAFF. The CDR3 coding sequence is TGTGCCAGCAGTAACGTGGGGGGGAGCACTGAAGCTTTCTTT. This chain connects TRBV6-5 to TRBJ1-1; a possible D gene is TRBD1 (5 bases). The germline CDR1 and CDR2 sequences are MNHEY and SVGAGI. V was pared by 5 bases and J by 4 bases, with 14 bases between. The CDR3 is 14 residues long.

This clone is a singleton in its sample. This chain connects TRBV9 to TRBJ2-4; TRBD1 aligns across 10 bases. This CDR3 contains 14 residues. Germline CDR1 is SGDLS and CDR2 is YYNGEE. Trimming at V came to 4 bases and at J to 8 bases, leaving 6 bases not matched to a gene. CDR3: CASSPDRGPDIQYF. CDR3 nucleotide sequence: TGTGCCAGCAGCCCCGACAGGGGGCCGGACATTCAGTACTTC.

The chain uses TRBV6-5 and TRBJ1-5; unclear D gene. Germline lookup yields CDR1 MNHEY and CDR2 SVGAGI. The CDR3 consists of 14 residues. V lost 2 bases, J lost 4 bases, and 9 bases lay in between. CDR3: CASSYLEGNQPQHF. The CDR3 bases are TGTGCCAGCAGTTACCTGGAGGGTAATCAGCCCCAGCATTTT.

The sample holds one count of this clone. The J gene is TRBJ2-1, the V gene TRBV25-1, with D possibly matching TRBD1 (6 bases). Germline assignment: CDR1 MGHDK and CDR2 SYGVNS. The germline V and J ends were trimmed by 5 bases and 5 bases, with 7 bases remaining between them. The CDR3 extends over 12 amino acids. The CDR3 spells CASSWTDNEQFF. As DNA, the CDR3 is TGTGCCAGCAGTTGGACAGACAATGAGCAGTTCTTC.

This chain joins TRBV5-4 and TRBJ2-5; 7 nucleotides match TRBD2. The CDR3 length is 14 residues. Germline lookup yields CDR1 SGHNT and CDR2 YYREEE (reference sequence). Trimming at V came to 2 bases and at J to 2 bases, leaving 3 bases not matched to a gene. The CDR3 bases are TGTGCCAGCAGCTTCGGGGGGATTCAAGAGACCCAGTACTTC. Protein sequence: CASSFGGIQETQYF.

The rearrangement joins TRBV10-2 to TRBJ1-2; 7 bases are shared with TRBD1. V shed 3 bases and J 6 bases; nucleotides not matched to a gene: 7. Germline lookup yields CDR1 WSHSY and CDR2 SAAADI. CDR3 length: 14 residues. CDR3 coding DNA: TGCGCCAGCAGTGAATCAGGGGGAGAAGATGGCTACACCTTC. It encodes CASSESGGEDGYTF.

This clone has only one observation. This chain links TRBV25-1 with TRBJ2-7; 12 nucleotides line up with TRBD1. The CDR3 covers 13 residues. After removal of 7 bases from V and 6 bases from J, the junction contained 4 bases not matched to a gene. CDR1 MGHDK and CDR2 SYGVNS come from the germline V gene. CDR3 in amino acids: CASIGTGGAEQYF. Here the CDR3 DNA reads TGTGCCAGCATCGGGACAGGGGGCGCCGAGCAGTACTTC.

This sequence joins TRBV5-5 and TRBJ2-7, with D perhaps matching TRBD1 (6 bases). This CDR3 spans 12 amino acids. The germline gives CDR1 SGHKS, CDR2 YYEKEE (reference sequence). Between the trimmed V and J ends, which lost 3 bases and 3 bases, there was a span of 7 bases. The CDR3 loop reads CASSSQGYEQYF. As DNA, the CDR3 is TGTGCCAGCAGCTCACAGGGCTACGAGCAGTACTTC.